A single sample is the source of the 11 T cell receptor beta chains below, sequenced in a study of immune evolution from preneoplasia to lung adenocarcinoma. Sequencing was performed with immunoSEQ multiplex PCR; in TCRdb, only in-frame clones are kept and a portion is missing. The sample lists 9,100 or so clones, around 80% seen once, with roughly 6.7% in the top ten. Sequencing input: FFPE lung adenocarcinoma in situ tissue. The receptors were sampled from a person aged 55-80 years with lung adenocarcinoma.

V usage is TRBV9 and J usage is TRBJ2-2, with a weak D call TRBD2 (7 bases). V dropped 3 bases and J dropped 5 bases, with 17 bases sitting between them. This CDR3 is built from 16 residues. CDR1 SGDLS and CDR2 YYNGEE come from the germline V gene. The CDR3: CASSDGGGGRTGELFF. DNA for the CDR3: TGTGCCAGCAGCGATGGAGGGGGGGGTCGGACCGGGGAGCTGTTTTTT.

This clone was seen only once. The chain links TRBV11-1 to TRBJ2-2, with TRBD2 matching 7 bases. The CDR3 is 16 amino acids. Germline V gene sequence: CDR1 SGHAT, CDR2 FQDESV (reference sequence). Trimming removed 5 bases from V and 0 bases from J; junction bases left unmatched: 6. The CDR3 DNA sequence: TGTGCCAGCAGCAAAAAAGGACTAGCGAACACCGGGGAGCTGTTTTTT. Protein: CASSKKGLANTGELFF.

The gene calls are TRBV7-9 and TRBJ1-1; D perhaps matches TRBD1 (5 bases). The CDR3 length is 13 residues. V dropped 1 base and J dropped 3 bases, with 6 bases sitting between them. Germline CDR1 SEHNR, CDR2 FQNEAQ (reference sequence). CDR3 loop: CASSLVTDTEAFF. Written as DNA, the CDR3 is TGTGCCAGCAGCTTAGTGACAGACACTGAAGCTTTCTTT.

V gene TRBV9 combines with J gene TRBJ2-5; TRBD2 might be the D (6 bases). Germline-derived CDR1 and CDR2 are SGDLS and YYNGEE. The CDR3 consists of 16 residues. The germline V and J ends were trimmed by 3 bases and 0 bases, with 15 bases remaining between them. The CDR3, as DNA: TGTGCCAGCAGCGGCGGGGAGCACCAGTACCAAGAGACCCAGTACTTC. As protein: CASSGGEHQYQETQYF.

The rearrangement joins TRBV6-5 to TRBJ2-7; 7 nucleotides align to TRBD2. Germline V gene data show CDR1 as MNHEY and CDR2 as SVGAGI. The CDR3 spans 16 residues. Trimming took 2 bases from V and 1 from J; bases not matched to a gene: 8. The CDR3 is CASSYRGERGSYEQYF. CDR3 DNA: TGTGCCAGCAGTTACCGAGGGGAGCGGGGTTCCTACGAGCAGTACTTC.

The V call is TRBV4-1, the J call TRBJ1-5; 7 bases align to TRBD1. V was clipped by 0 bases and J by 2 bases; unmatched bases: 4. The germline V gene has CDR1 MGHRA and CDR2 YSYEKL. The CDR3 has 16 amino acids. The CDR3 protein is CASSQDFTGGNQPQHF. As DNA, the CDR3 is TGCGCCAGCAGCCAAGATTTTACAGGGGGCAATCAGCCCCAGCATTTT.

This rearrangement joins TRBV15 to TRBJ1-5, with 7 bases matching TRBD1. The CDR3 consists of 15 residues. The V gene's germline CDR1 is LNHNV and CDR2 YYDKDF (reference sequence). J lost 4 bases, V lost 0 bases, and 3 bases had no gene match. The CDR3 protein is CATSRDTGENQPQHF. In DNA form, the CDR3 reads TGTGCCACCAGCAGAGATACAGGGGAGAATCAGCCCCAGCATTTT. Combining the CDR3 with reference TRBV15 and TRBJ1-5 gives the whole variable domain DAMVIQNPRYQVTQFGKPVTLSCSQTLNHNVMYWYQQKSSQAPKLLFHYYDKDFNNEADTPDNFQSRRPNTSFCFLDIRSPGLGDTAMYLCATSRDTGENQPQHFGDGTRLSIL.

The rearrangement links TRBV4-1 to TRBJ1-5; the D gene is possibly TRBD1 (5 bases). Germline V gene data show CDR1 as MGHRA and CDR2 as YSYEKL. The CDR3 sequence is 15 residues long. V lost 3 bases, J lost 3 bases, and 12 bases lay in between. In nucleotides, the CDR3 is TGCGCCAGCAGCCAGGAGGGACGGAACAATCAGCCCCAGCATTTT. Its translation: CASSQEGRNNQPQHF.

The rearrangement uses TRBV10-2 and TRBJ1-6; D is ambiguous. This CDR3 comprises 17 residues. V shed 3 bases and J shed 4 bases, with 16 bases lying between them. CDR1 is WSHSY and CDR2 is SAAADI in the germline V gene. The CDR3 is CASSDPGRESYNSPLHF. Here the CDR3 DNA reads TGCGCCAGCAGTGATCCCGGGAGGGAGAGTTATAATTCACCCCTCCACTTT.

This clone was counted once. This chain connects TRBV30 to TRBJ1-1, with D perhaps matching TRBD1 (5 bases). The CDR3 runs 13 residues. From germline, CDR1 is GTSNPN and CDR2 SVGIG (reference sequence). V lost 2 bases and J 0 bases, leaving 7 bases between the germline ends. The CDR3 DNA reads TGTGCCTGGAGTCTACAGGTGAACACTGAAGCTTTCTTT. It codes for CAWSLQVNTEAFF.

The chain recombines TRBV4-1 with TRBJ1-4; D is uncertain. Germline-derived CDR1 and CDR2 are MGHRA and YSYEKL. The CDR3 has 16 residues. The germline V and J ends were trimmed by 0 bases and 6 bases, with 14 bases remaining between them. The CDR3 is CASSQEARPFDEKLFF. CDR3 DNA sequence: TGCGCCAGCAGCCAAGAGGCCCGCCCGTTCGATGAAAAACTGTTTTTT.